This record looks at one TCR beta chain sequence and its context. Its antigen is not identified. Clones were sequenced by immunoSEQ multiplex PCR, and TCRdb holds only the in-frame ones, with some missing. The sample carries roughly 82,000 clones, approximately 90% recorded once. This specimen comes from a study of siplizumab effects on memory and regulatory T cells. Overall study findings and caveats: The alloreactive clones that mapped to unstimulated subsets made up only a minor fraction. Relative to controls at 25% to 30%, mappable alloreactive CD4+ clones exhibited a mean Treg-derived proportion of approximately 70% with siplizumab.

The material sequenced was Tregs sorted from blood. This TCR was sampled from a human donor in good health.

The CDR3 region is CASGFRDRGQPQHF. CDR3 coding DNA: TGTGCTAGTGGTTTCCGGGACAGGGGACAGCCCCAGCATTTT. The V gene is TRBV12-5, the J gene TRBJ1-5; 10 nucleotides align to TRBD1. CDR1 LGHNT and CDR2 FRNRAP come from the germline V gene. V gave up 3 bases and J gave up 7 bases; unmatched junction bases: 3. The CDR3 has 14 amino acids. Full variable domain (missing parts from reference TRBV12-5 and TRBJ1-5): DARVTQTPRHKVTEMGQEVTMRCQPILGHNTVFWYRQTMMQGLELLAYFRNRAPLDDSGMPKDRFSAEMPDATLATLKIQPSEPRDSAVYFCASGFRDRGQPQHFGDGTRLSIL.